The present TCR beta chain was sequenced within a study of T-cell memory formation after mild COVID-19. Turning to the study itself: TCR clusters were largely donor specific.

TCRdb ran MiXCR on the 5' RACE reads and lists one entry per CDR3 protein. Among some 120,000 distinct CDR3 sequences listed, 5% to 6.5% were seen once. This clonotype was observed a handful of times. The TCR was taken from an adult woman who had mild COVID-19 (a few samples of this study predate the infection). Cell type and time point are not known. Sequencing was carried out using PBMCs or a T cell subset sorted from them (not recorded which).

In DNA, the CDR3 is TGCGCCAGCAGCTCTAACGCCGGGACTACCAATTCACCCCTCCACTTT. The encoded protein is CASSSNAGTTNSPLHF. The J gene is TRBJ1-6, the V gene TRBV5-1; the D gene is possibly TRBD1 (5 bases). Germline-derived CDR1 and CDR2 are SGHRS and YFSETQ. There are 16 residues in the CDR3. V lost 3 bases, J lost 7 bases, and 17 bases lay in between. The whole variable domain, filled in from reference TRBV5-1 and TRBJ1-6, reads KAGVTQTPRYLIKTRGQQVTLSCSPISGHRSVSWYQQTPGQGLQFLFEYFSETQRNKGNFPGRFSGRQFSNSRSEMNVSTLELGDSALYLCASSSNAGTTNSPLHFGNGTRLTVT.